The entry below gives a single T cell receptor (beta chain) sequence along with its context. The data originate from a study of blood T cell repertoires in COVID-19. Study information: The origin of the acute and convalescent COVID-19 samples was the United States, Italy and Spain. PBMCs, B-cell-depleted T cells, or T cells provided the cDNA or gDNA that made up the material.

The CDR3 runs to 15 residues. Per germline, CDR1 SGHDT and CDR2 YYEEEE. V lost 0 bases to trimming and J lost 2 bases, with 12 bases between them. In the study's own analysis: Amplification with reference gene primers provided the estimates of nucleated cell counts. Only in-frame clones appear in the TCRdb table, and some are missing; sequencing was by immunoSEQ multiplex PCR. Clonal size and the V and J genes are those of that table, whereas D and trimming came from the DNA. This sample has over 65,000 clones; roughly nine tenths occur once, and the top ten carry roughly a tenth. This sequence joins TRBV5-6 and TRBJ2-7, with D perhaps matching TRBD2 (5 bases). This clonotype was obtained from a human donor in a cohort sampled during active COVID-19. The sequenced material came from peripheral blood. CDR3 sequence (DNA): TGTGCCAGCAGCTTGGCCCGAGGACTCACCTACGAGCAGTACTTC. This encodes CASSLARGLTYEQYF.